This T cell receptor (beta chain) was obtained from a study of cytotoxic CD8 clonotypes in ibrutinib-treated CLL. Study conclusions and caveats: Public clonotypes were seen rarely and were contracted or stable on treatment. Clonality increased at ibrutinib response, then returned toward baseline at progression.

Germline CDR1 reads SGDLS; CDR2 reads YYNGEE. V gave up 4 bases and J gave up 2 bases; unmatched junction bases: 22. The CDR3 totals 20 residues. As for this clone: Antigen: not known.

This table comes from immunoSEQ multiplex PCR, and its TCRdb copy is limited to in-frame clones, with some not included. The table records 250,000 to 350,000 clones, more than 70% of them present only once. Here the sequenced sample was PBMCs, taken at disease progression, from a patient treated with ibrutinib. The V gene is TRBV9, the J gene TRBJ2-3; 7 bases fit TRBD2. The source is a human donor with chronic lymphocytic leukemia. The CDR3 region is CASSSSRTGGGLRNTDTQYF. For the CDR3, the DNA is TGTGCCAGCAGCTCGTCAAGGACTGGCGGGGGTCTACGGAACACAGATACGCAGTATTTT.